Listed below are T cell receptor beta chains from one sample, sequenced in a study of cytomegalovirus exposure and HLA in healthy donors. Assay: immunoSEQ multiplex PCR; the TCRdb copy retains only in-frame clones and omits some. The sample spans about 78,000 clones; the ten largest clones claim approximately 7.5%. The specimen was PBMCs. The receptors derive from a female donor in good health and CMV-seropositive. CDR3s include the opening cysteine and the closing phenylalanine or tryptophan. D genes are given only for firm matches.

V: TRBV6-1; D: NA; length: 13; J: TRBJ1-2; DNA: TGTGCCAGCAGTGAAGGGCCGGAGGGGGGCTACACCTTC; CDR3: CASSEGPEGGYTF
V: TRBV19; D: NA; length: 13; J: TRBJ1-2; DNA: TGTGCCAGTAGTATAGGAGGGTTTGGTGGCTACACCTTC; CDR3: CASSIGGFGGYTF
V: TRBV7-9; D: NA; length: 18; J: TRBJ2-1; DNA: TGTGCCAGCAGCATTACAGGGAGTTGGGTTCCCACCTCCCATGAGCAGTTCTTC; CDR3: CASSITGSWVPTSHEQFF
V: TRBV19; D: TRBD1; length: 17; J: TRBJ1-2; DNA: TGTGCCAGTAGTGACCTACGACAGGGGCCGGCTAACTATGGCTACACCTTC; CDR3: CASSDLRQGPANYGYTF
V: TRBV5-1; D: NA; length: 13; J: TRBJ2-2; DNA: TGCGCCACCGCCTCGGCGGGTACCGGGGAGCTGTTTTTT; CDR3: CATASAGTGELFF
V: TRBV27; D: NA; length: 14; J: TRBJ2-7; DNA: TGTGCCAGCAGTTTTGGGGCTCGTACGGACGAGCAGTACTTC; CDR3: CASSFGARTDEQYF
V: TRBV5-4; D: NA; length: 13; J: TRBJ2-3; DNA: TGTGCCAGCAGCTTGGAAGGGGCGAATACGCAGTATTTT; CDR3: CASSLEGANTQYF
V: TRBV19; D: NA; length: 13; J: TRBJ2-7; DNA: TGTGCCAGTAGTATTGCCAGGTCCTACGAGCAGTACTTC; CDR3: CASSIARSYEQYF
V: TRBV20-1; D: NA; length: 11; J: TRBJ1-2; DNA: TGCAGTGCTAGAGATCCAGTTGGCTACACCTTC; CDR3: CSARDPVGYTF
V: TRBV27; D: NA; length: 18; J: TRBJ2-7; DNA: TGTGCCAGCAGTTTAAACCTTCCCAGGGGAGGGACCTCCTACGAGCAGTACTTC; CDR3: CASSLNLPRGGTSYEQYF
V: TRBV30; D: NA; length: 15; J: TRBJ1-3; DNA: TGTGCCTGGAGTCCCCGGGAGCCCTCTGGAAACACCATATATTTT; CDR3: CAWSPREPSGNTIYF
V: TRBV5-8; D: NA; length: 12; J: TRBJ2-7; DNA: TGTGCCAGCAGCCCGGGGATCGCCGAGCAGTACTTC; CDR3: CASSPGIAEQYF
V: TRBV30; D: TRBD1; length: 13; J: TRBJ2-7; DNA: TGTGCCTGGAACACGGACAGGCCCTACGAGCAGTACTTC; CDR3: CAWNTDRPYEQYF
V: TRBV27; D: NA; length: 14; J: TRBJ2-3; DNA: TGTGCCAGCAGTTTATCGATGGGGCCCCCTCTGCGGTATTTT; CDR3: CASSLSMGPPLRYF
V: TRBV10-2; D: TRBD2; length: 15; J: TRBJ2-1; DNA: TGCGCCAGCAGTGATTTGACTAGCGTCGACAATGAGCAGTTCTTC; CDR3: CASSDLTSVDNEQFF
V: TRBV7-2; D: NA; length: 13; J: TRBJ2-3; DNA: TGTGCCAGCAGCTTGGTAGGCACAGATACGCAGTATTTT; CDR3: CASSLVGTDTQYF
V: TRBV5-1; D: TRBD2; length: 12; J: TRBJ2-7; DNA: TGCGCCAGCGGCGGGAGTTTCTACGAGCAGTACTTC; CDR3: CASGGSFYEQYF
V: TRBV6-5; D: NA; length: 12; J: TRBJ1-1; DNA: TGTGCCAGCATCGGACAGTACACTGAAGCTTTCTTT; CDR3: CASIGQYTEAFF
V: TRBV6-1; D: TRBD2; length: 14; J: TRBJ2-7; DNA: TGTGCCAGCAGTGGGGAGGGGCCCAACTACGAGCAGTACTTC; CDR3: CASSGEGPNYEQYF
V: TRBV10-1; D: NA; length: 13; J: TRBJ1-1; DNA: TGCGCCAGCAGTGAGAACAGAAACACTGAAGCTTTCTTT; CDR3: CASSENRNTEAFF
V: TRBV4-1; D: TRBD2; length: 21; J: TRBJ2-1; DNA: TGCGCCAGCAGCATCTCCCCGAACAGAGCCGCAGCGGGAGTAACCTACAATGAGCAGTTCTTC; CDR3: CASSISPNRAAAGVTYNEQFF
V: TRBV13; D: TRBD2; length: 16; J: TRBJ2-5; DNA: TGTGCCAGCAGCACCTCCGGGACTAGCGACCAAGAGACCCAGTACTTC; CDR3: CASSTSGTSDQETQYF
V: TRBV27; D: NA; length: 15; J: TRBJ2-3; DNA: TGTGCCAGCAGTTTATCGACGGGTTACACAGATACGCAGTATTTT; CDR3: CASSLSTGYTDTQYF
V: TRBV7-9; D: NA; length: 16; J: TRBJ2-3; DNA: TGTGCCAGCAGCAAAAATAGCGGATTCAACACAGATACGCAGTATTTT; CDR3: CASSKNSGFNTDTQYF
V: TRBV6-5; D: TRBD1; length: 15; J: TRBJ2-2; DNA: TGTGCCAGCAGTTTTATCGACAGGGATGCCGGGGAGCTGTTTTTT; CDR3: CASSFIDRDAGELFF
V: TRBV6-5; D: TRBD1; length: 14; J: TRBJ1-2; DNA: TGTGCCAGCAGGGAACAGGGGGCAGGCTATGGCTACACCTTC; CDR3: CASREQGAGYGYTF
V: TRBV5-5; D: NA; length: 15; J: TRBJ1-4; DNA: TGTGCCAGCAGCTTTCGGGAGCTGTCCGATGAAAAACTGTTTTTT; CDR3: CASSFRELSDEKLFF
V: TRBV6-5; D: NA; length: 14; J: TRBJ2-3; DNA: TGTGCCAGCAGTTACAGTCTAGCAGCGGATACGCAGTATTTT; CDR3: CASSYSLAADTQYF
V: TRBV25-1; D: TRBD2; length: 14; J: TRBJ2-5; DNA: TGTGCCAGCAGTGTAGGCGCGGGAGTGGAGACCCAGTACTTC; CDR3: CASSVGAGVETQYF
V: TRBV4-1; D: NA; length: 11; J: TRBJ2-1; DNA: TGCGCCAGCAGCCAGGGTGGAGTCCTGTTCTTC; CDR3: CASSQGGVLFF
V: TRBV6-5; D: TRBD1; length: 13; J: TRBJ1-2; DNA: TGTGCCAGCAGGCTGACAGGGAACTATGGCTACACCTTC; CDR3: CASRLTGNYGYTF
V: TRBV25-1; D: NA; length: 12; J: TRBJ1-2; DNA: TGTGCCAGCAGTCTTGTCGGCTATGGCTACACCTTC; CDR3: CASSLVGYGYTF
V: TRBV5-1; D: NA; length: 16; J: TRBJ2-7; DNA: TGCGCCAGCAGCTTGGACGGAGGGGGCAGGTTCTACGAGCAGTACTTC; CDR3: CASSLDGGGRFYEQYF
V: TRBV19; D: NA; length: 14; J: TRBJ1-5; DNA: TGTGCCAGTGCCGACAGGAGCAGCAATCAGCCCCAGCATTTT; CDR3: CASADRSSNQPQHF
V: TRBV5-1; D: TRBD1; length: 14; J: TRBJ2-7; DNA: TGCGCCAGCAGGAGGGGGGACAGGGAAGACGAGCAGTACTTC; CDR3: CASRRGDREDEQYF